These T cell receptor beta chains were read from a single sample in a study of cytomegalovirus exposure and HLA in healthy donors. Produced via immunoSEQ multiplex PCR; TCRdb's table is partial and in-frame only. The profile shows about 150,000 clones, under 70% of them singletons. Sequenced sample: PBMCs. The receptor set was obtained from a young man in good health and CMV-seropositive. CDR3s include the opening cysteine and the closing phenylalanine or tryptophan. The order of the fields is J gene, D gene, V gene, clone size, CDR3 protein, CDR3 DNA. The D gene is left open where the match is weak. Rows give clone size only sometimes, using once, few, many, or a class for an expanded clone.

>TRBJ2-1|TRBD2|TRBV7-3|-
CASSSTSGFPRFYNEQFF
TGTGCCAGCAGCTCGACTAGCGGGTTTCCCAGATTCTACAATGAGCAGTTCTTC
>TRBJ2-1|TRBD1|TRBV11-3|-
CASSSRRGITYNEQFF
TGTGCCAGCAGCTCGCGCAGGGGGATCACCTACAATGAGCAGTTCTTC
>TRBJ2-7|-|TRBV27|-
CASTPRRSSYEQYF
TGTGCCAGCACCCCTAGACGGAGCTCCTACGAGCAGTACTTC
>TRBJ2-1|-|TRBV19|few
CASSMWRDEQFF
TGTGCCAGTAGTATGTGGCGGGATGAGCAGTTCTTC
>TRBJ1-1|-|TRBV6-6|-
CASSTRHEAFF
TGTGCCAGCAGTACGAGACACGAAGCTTTCTTT
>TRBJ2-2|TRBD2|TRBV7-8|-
CASSFSLRGRNTGELFF
TGTGCCAGCAGCTTCAGTTTGCGGGGGAGGAACACCGGGGAGCTGTTTTTT
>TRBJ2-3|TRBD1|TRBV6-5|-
CASSMGQRADTQYF
TGTGCCAGCAGTATGGGACAGCGCGCAGATACGCAGTATTTT
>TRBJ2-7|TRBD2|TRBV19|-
CASSIGTSGRDIAYEQYF
TGTGCCAGTAGTATAGGAACTAGCGGGAGGGACATTGCCTACGAGCAGTACTTC
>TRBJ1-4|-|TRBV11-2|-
CASRRGGGGEKLFF
TGTGCCAGCAGGAGGGGGGGAGGAGGTGAAAAACTGTTTTTT
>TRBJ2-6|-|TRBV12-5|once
CASGSEAGANVLTF
TGTGCTAGTGGTTCAGAGGCTGGGGCCAACGTCCTGACTTTC
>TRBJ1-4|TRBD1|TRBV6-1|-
CASSEQGAGGKLFF
TGTGCCAGCAGTGAACAGGGGGCGGGCGGAAAACTGTTTTTT
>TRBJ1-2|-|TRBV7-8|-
CASSLARWTSNYGYTF
TGTGCCAGCAGCTTAGCTAGGTGGACTTCTAACTATGGCTACACCTTC
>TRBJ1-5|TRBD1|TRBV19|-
CASSGGTGGKGQPQHF
TGTGCCAGTAGTGGGGGGACAGGGGGAAAGGGGCAGCCCCAGCATTTT
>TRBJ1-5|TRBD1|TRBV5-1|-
CASSLGTGGSNQPQHF
TGCGCCAGCAGCTTGGGAACAGGGGGAAGCAATCAGCCCCAGCATTTT
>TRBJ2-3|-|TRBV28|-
CASSSYGETDTQYF
TGTGCCAGCAGCTCATACGGGGAGACAGATACGCAGTATTTT
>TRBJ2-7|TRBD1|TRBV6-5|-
CASSPGGGYEQYF
TGTGCCAGCAGTCCAGGGGGCGGTTACGAGCAGTACTTC
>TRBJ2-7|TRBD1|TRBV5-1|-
CASSATGVSSYEQYF
TGCGCCAGCAGCGCGACAGGGGTTAGCTCCTACGAGCAGTACTTC
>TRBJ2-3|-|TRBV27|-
CASSLSSGTGYTDTQYF
TGTGCCAGCAGTTTATCCTCGGGGACTGGCTACACAGATACGCAGTATTTT
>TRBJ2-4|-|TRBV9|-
CASSQRGEGAKNIQYF
TGTGCCAGCAGCCAGAGGGGGGAGGGGGCCAAAAACATTCAGTACTTC
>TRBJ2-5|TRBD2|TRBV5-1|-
CASSPDGLAGGRMPQYF
TGCGCCAGCAGCCCGGACGGGCTAGCGGGAGGACGAATGCCCCAGTACTTC
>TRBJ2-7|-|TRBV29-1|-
CSVGYRISGTQSSYEQYF
TGCAGCGTTGGCTACAGGATCTCCGGGACACAGAGCTCCTACGAGCAGTACTTC
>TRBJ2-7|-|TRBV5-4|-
CASSPLGGAYEQYF
TGTGCCAGCAGCCCCCTTGGGGGCGCCTACGAGCAGTACTTC
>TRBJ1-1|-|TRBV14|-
CASSQVNTRTLNTEAFF
TGTGCCAGCAGCCAAGTAAACACAAGAACCCTGAACACTGAAGCTTTCTTT
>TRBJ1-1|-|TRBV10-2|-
CASSESTHQNTEAFF
TGCGCCAGCAGTGAGTCGACTCACCAGAACACTGAAGCTTTCTTT
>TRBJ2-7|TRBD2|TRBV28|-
CASSTTTSAFPYEQYF
TGTGCCAGCAGTACGACGACTAGCGCCTTCCCCTACGAGCAGTACTTC
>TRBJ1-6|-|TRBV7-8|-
CASSTGLRSPLHF
TGTGCCAGCAGCACAGGTCTAAGGTCACCCCTCCACTTT
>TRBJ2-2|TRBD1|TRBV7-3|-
CASSLTDRGGTGELFF
TGTGCCAGCAGCTTAACGGACAGGGGAGGTACCGGGGAGCTGTTTTTT
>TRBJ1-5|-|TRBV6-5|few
CATQLEEGIMPQHF
TGTGCCACCCAACTCGAGGAGGGAATTATGCCCCAGCATTTT
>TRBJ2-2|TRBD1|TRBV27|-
CASSRKGQPGTGELFF
TGTGCCAGCAGTCGTAAGGGACAGCCGGGCACCGGGGAGCTGTTTTTT
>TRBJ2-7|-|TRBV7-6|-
CASSSRQSYEQYF
TGTGCCAGCAGCTCGCGACAGTCCTACGAGCAGTACTTC
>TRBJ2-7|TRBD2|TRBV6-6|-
CATAPSGSSYEQYF
TGTGCCACCGCCCCCAGCGGGAGCTCCTACGAGCAGTACTTC
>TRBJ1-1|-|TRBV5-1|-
CASSHRHLNTEAFF
TGCGCCAGCAGTCACAGACACTTGAACACTGAAGCTTTCTTT
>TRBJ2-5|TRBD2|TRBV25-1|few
CASSERLAAETQYF
TGTGCCAGCAGTGAACGACTAGCGGCGGAGACCCAGTACTTC
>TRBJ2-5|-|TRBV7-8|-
CASSLIGAGNQETQYF
TGTGCCAGCAGCTTAATTGGTGCAGGGAACCAAGAGACCCAGTACTTC
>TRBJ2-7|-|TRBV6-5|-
CASWGDLYYEQYF
TGTGCCAGCTGGGGGGATCTATACTACGAGCAGTACTTC
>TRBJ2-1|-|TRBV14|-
CASSQVGGDEQFF
TGTGCCAGCAGCCAAGTTGGCGGGGATGAGCAGTTCTTC
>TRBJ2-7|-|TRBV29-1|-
CSVGAARRGYEQYF
TGCAGCGTTGGGGCCGCCCGGAGGGGTTACGAGCAGTACTTC
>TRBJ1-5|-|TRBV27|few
CASTPRGSNQPQHF
TGTGCCAGCACCCCCCGGGGGAGCAATCAGCCCCAGCATTTT
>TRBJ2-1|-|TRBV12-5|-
CASGYKPGSEGEQFF
TGTGCTAGTGGGTACAAACCGGGTTCTGAGGGTGAGCAGTTCTTC
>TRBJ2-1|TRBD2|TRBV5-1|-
CASARTSGSVRNEQFF
TGCGCCAGCGCCCGGACTAGCGGGAGCGTCAGGAATGAGCAGTTCTTC
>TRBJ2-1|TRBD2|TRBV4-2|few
CASSQAGLANNEQFF
TGTGCCAGCAGCCAAGCGGGACTAGCGAACAATGAGCAGTTCTTC
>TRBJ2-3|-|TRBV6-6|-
CASTTSTDTQYF
TGTGCCAGCACCACAAGCACAGATACGCAGTATTTT
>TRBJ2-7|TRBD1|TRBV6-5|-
CASSRDRAHEQYF
TGTGCCAGCAGCCGGGACAGGGCTCACGAGCAGTACTTC
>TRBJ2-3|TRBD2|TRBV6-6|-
CASNRGGGRAGDTQYF
TGTGCCAGCAATCGGGGGGGCGGGAGGGCGGGAGATACGCAGTATTTT
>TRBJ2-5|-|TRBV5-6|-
CASSLAGLKETQYF
TGTGCCAGCAGCTTGGCCGGTCTTAAAGAGACCCAGTACTTC
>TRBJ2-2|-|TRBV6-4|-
CASSVPGGELFF
TGTGCCAGCAGTGTCCCAGGGGGGGAGCTGTTTTTT
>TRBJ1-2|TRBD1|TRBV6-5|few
CASTRSDRPGYGYTF
TGTGCCAGCACTAGATCGGACAGGCCCGGTTATGGCTACACCTTC
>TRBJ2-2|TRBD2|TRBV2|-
CASRETSGRPGELFF
TGTGCCAGCAGGGAAACTAGCGGGAGACCAGGGGAGCTGTTTTTT
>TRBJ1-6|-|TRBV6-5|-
CASTKEGGSNSPLHF
TGTGCCAGCACCAAAGAGGGGGGGTCTAATTCACCCCTCCACTTT
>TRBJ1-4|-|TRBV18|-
CASSPPSAVHEKLFF
TGTGCCAGCTCACCACCGAGTGCCGTACATGAAAAACTGTTTTTT
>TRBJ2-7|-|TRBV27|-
CASSLLRAGIDSEQYF
-
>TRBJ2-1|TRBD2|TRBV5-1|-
CASFAGGEWNEQFF
TGCGCCAGTTTCGCGGGGGGCGAATGGAATGAGCAGTTCTTC
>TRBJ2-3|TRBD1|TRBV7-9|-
CASSFPGQGPDTQYF
TGTGCCAGCAGCTTCCCGGGACAGGGGCCAGATACGCAGTATTTT
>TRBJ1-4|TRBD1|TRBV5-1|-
CASSLGQGAWEKLFF
TGCGCCAGCAGCTTGGGGCAGGGGGCTTGGGAAAAACTGTTTTTT
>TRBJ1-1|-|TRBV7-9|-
CASSWETSTEAFF
TGTGCCAGCAGCTGGGAGACAAGCACTGAAGCTTTCTTT
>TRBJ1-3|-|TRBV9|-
CASSPNSGNTIYF
TGTGCCAGCAGCCCAAACTCTGGAAACACCATATATTTT
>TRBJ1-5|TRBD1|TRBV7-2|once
CASSLTGNQPQHF
TGTGCCAGCAGCTTGACAGGGAATCAGCCCCAGCATTTT